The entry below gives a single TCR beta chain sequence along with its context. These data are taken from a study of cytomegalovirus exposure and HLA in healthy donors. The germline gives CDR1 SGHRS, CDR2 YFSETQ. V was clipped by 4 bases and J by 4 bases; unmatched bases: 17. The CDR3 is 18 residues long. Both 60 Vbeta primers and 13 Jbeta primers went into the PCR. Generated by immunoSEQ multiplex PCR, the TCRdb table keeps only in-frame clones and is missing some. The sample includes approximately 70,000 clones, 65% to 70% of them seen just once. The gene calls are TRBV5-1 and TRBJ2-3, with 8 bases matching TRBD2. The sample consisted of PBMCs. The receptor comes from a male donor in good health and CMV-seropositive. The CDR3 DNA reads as TGCGCCAGCAGCGGATTCCCGGGGGGGGAACCCCGGGCAGATACGCAGTATTTT. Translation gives CASSGFPGGEPRADTQYF.